The present TCR beta chain was sequenced within a study of shared clonotypes between healthy human individuals. Study in general: Each donor had three CD4 naive, three CD4 memory, two CD8 naive and one CD8 memory plate.

The input for sorted-subset replicate PCRs was 150 to 200 ng DNA, tens of thousands of T cell genomes. TCRdb keeps only in-frame clones here, not all; method: immunoSEQ multiplex PCR. The sample lists 900,000 to 1,200,000 clones; approximately 80% were seen once. The V and J ends lost 5 bases and 0 bases respectively, with 14 bases between them. Per the germline V gene, CDR1 is MNHEY and CDR2 is SMNVEV (reference sequence). The CDR3 totals 16 residues. The V call is TRBV27, the J call TRBJ1-3; D unresolved. This clonotype originated in a young man in good health. Some clones in this sample may be carry-over from other donors' samples. The sequenced sample consisted of memory CD4+ T cells from PBMCs. Subset meaning: CD45RA-negative fraction. This CDR3 is CASSPRGDVSGNTIYF. The CDR3 DNA reads as TGTGCCAGCAGTCCTCGTGGGGATGTCTCTGGAAACACCATATATTTT.